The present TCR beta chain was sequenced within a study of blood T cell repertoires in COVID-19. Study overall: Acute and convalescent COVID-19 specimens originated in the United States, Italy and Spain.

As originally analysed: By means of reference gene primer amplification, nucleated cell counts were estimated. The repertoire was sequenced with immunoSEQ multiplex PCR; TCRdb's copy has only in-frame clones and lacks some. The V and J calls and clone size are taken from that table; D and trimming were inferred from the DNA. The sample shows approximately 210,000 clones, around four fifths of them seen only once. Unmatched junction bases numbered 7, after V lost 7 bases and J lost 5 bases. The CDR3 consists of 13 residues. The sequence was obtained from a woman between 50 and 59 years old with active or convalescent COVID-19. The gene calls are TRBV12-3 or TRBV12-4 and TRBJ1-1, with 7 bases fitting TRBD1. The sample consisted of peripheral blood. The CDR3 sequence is CASTVTGRTEAFF. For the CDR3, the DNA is TGTGCCAGCACCGTGACAGGGAGGACTGAAGCTTTCTTT.